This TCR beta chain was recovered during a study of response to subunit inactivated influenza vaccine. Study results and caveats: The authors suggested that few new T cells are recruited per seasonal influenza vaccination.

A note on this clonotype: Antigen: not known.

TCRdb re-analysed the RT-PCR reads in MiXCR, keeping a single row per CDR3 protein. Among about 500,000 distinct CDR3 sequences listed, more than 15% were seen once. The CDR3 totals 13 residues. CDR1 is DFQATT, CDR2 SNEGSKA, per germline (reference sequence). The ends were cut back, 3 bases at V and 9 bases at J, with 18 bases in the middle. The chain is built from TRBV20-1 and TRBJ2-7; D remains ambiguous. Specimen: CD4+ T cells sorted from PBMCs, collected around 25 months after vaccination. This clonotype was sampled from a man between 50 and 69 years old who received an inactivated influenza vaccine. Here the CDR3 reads CSARSRSPEGQYF. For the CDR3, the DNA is TGCAGTGCTAGGTCCAGGTCCCCAGAAGGGCAGTACTTC.